The TCR beta chain described here comes from a study of T cell changes during pregnancy in multiple sclerosis. The method was immunoSEQ multiplex PCR; TCRdb's version includes in-frame clones alone and lacks a portion of them. This table has some 140,000 clones, 95% to 98% appearing once. This clone was picked up a small number of times. With 5 bases clipped from V and 7 bases from J, the junction kept 9 bases outside the gene matches. The CDR3 is 15 residues long. CDR1 LNHDA and CDR2 SQIVND come from the germline V gene (reference sequence). The receptor was isolated from a female donor with multiple sclerosis, enrolled in a pregnancy study. The gene calls are TRBV19 and TRBJ2-1, with TRBD2 identical over 9 bases. This material consisted of peripheral blood, taken after pregnancy. As DNA, the CDR3 is TGTGCCAGTAGTGTGACAGCGGGAGGTGTAAATGAGCAGTTCTTC. This encodes CASSVTAGGVNEQFF.